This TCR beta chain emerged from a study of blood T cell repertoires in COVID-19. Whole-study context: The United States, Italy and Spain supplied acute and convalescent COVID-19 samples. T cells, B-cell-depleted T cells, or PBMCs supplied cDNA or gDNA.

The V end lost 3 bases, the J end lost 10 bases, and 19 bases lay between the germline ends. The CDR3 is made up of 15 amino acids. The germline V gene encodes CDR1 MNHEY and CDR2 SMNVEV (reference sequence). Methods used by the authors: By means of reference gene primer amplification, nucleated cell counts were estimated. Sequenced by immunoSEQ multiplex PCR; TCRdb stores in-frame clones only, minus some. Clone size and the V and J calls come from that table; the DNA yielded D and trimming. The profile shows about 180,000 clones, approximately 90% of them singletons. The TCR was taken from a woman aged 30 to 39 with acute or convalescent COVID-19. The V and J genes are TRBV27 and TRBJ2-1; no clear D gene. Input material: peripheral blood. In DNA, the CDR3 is TGTGCCAGCAGTTTTCGTGGAGTGGCGCCGAACGAGCAGTTCTTC. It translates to CASSFRGVAPNEQFF.